The next 17 T cell receptor beta chains were all read from a single sample in a study of somatic mutations in cytotoxic T cells in rheumatoid arthritis. This table comes from immunoSEQ multiplex PCR, and its TCRdb copy is limited to in-frame clones, with some not included. The repertoire holds around 2,200 clones, roughly 85% seen once, with roughly 36% in the top ten. Sequenced input: CD8+ T cells sorted from blood. All receptors derive from a man aged 60 to 75 with rheumatoid arthritis.

This clone appeared a single time. This sample also contains other DNA sequences that code for the same CDR3. J is TRBJ2-3 and V is TRBV14, with TRBD2 as a possible D gene (6 bases). The germline gives CDR1 SGHDN, CDR2 FVKESK. V was pared by 2 bases and J by 2 bases, with 11 bases between. The CDR3 loop spans 15 amino acids. DNA for the CDR3: TGTGCCAGCAGCCAATTCGGGGGAGTCACAGATACGCAGTATTTT. Amino acid sequence: CASSQFGGVTDTQYF. Filled out from reference TRBV14 and TRBJ2-3, the complete variable domain reads EAGVTQFPSHSVIEKGQTVTLRCDPISGHDNLYWYRRVMGKEIKFLLHFVKESKQDESGMPNNRFLAERTGGTYSTLKVQPAELEDSGVYFCASSQFGGVTDTQYFGPGTRLTVL.

This clone was recorded a few times. This chain connects TRBV4-3 to TRBJ2-3; a weak D match, TRBD2 (5 bases). This CDR3 has 15 amino acids. Trimming took 1 base from V and 6 from J, leaving 14 bases between them. CDR1 is LGHNA and CDR2 is YSLEER in the germline V gene. CDR3 region: CASSQGEASGDTQYF. The CDR3 DNA sequence: TGCGCCAGCAGCCAAGGGGAAGCATCGGGGGATACGCAGTATTTT.

This clone was seen a handful of times. The gene calls are TRBV7-9 and TRBJ2-7; 10 nucleotides match TRBD1. Looked up from germline, CDR1 is SEHNR and CDR2 is FQNEAQ (reference sequence). V lost 5 bases, J lost 4 bases, and 5 bases stayed unmatched. The CDR3 totals 14 residues. The CDR3 sequence: CASSLDRGKYEQYF. The CDR3, as DNA: TGTGCCAGCAGCCTGGACAGGGGGAAATACGAGCAGTACTTC.

This sequence joins TRBV5-4 and TRBJ2-5; D is uncertain. Trimming removed 2 bases at V and 1 base at J, with 12 bases between. Germline-derived CDR1 and CDR2 are SGHNT and YYREEE (reference sequence). There are 15 residues in the CDR3. CDR3 sequence: CASSLVVAGQETQYF. DNA for the CDR3: TGTGCCAGCAGCTTAGTAGTCGCAGGCCAAGAGACCCAGTACTTC.

This clone was counted only a few times. This chain joins TRBV7-8 and TRBJ2-1, with 13 bases lining up with TRBD2. Trimming took 1 base from V and 14 from J; bases not matched to a gene: 8. There are 15 residues in the CDR3. Germline lookup yields CDR1 SGHVS and CDR2 FQNEAQ. CDR3 DNA: TGTGCCAGCAGCTTAGAAAGGGGACTAGCGGGGAGGGAGTTCTTC. This sequence encodes CASSLERGLAGREFF.

For this clone: Additional DNA sequences in this sample encode the identical CDR3. The rearrangement links TRBV4-2 to TRBJ1-6; TRBD1 is a possible D gene (5 bases). Germline CDR1 reads LGHNA; CDR2 reads YNFKEQ. The V end was cut by 1 base, the J end by 13 bases, with 11 bases between. The CDR3 consists of 13 residues. The DNA for the CDR3 is TGTGCCAGCAGCCAAGGGGGGGTCCCCCCCCTCCACTTT. Translated: CASSQGGVPPLHF.

The chain carries TRBV6-1 and TRBJ2-2; D is unclear. Between the trimmed V and J ends, which lost 4 bases and 4 bases, there was a span of 16 bases. This CDR3 contains 16 residues. Germline CDR1 reads MNHNS; CDR2 reads SASEGT. This CDR3 reads CASSVLIARSTGELFF. Written as DNA, the CDR3 is TGTGCCAGCAGTGTTCTCATAGCAAGGAGCACCGGGGAGCTGTTTTTT.

The chain links TRBV30 to TRBJ1-2, with 9 nucleotides matching TRBD1. Losses at the gene ends were 2 bases for V and 4 bases for J; bases not matched to a gene: 14. The CDR3 extends over 17 amino acids. Germline V gene lookup returns CDR1 GTSNPN and CDR2 SVGIG (reference sequence). In DNA, the CDR3 is TGTGCCTGGAGTCCCACTAGGGACAGGGTTCGGTCCTATGGCTACACCTTC. Translating it yields CAWSPTRDRVRSYGYTF.

The chain is built from TRBV21-1 and TRBJ2-7; TRBD1 is taken as the D call from the table, unchecked against the DNA. TRBV21-1 is deemed a pseudogene. The CDR3 is 15 residues long. Here the CDR3 DNA reads TGTGCCAGCAGCAGAACAGGGGACGGCCCCTACGAGCAGTACGTC. The encoded protein is CASSRTGDGPYEQYV.

The V and J genes are TRBV6-1 and TRBJ2-5, with 10 bases lining up with TRBD1. The end of the DNA aligns better with TRBJ2-7, so the J call may be wrong. The CDR3 is made up of 15 amino acids. Germline lookup yields CDR1 MNHNS and CDR2 SASEGT. The DNA of the CDR3 is TGTGCCAGCAGTGAGTGGGACAGGGGATCCTACGAGCAGTACTTC. It translates to CASSEWDRGSYEQYF.

The rearrangement links TRBV7-3 to TRBJ2-1; 10 bases line up with TRBD2. CDR1 SGHTA and CDR2 FQGTGA come from the germline V gene. Trimming removed 2 bases from V and 5 bases from J; junction bases left unmatched: 3. The CDR3 loop spans 15 amino acids. The CDR3, as DNA: TGTGCCAGCAGCTTATTAGCGGGGGGAGACAATGAGCAGTTCTTC. Translation gives CASSLLAGGDNEQFF.

This chain uses TRBV18 with TRBJ1-5, with 8 bases identical to TRBD1. The CDR3 contains 19 residues. The junction had 11 bases not matched to a gene; V was cut back by 1 base and J by 0 bases. The germline V gene encodes CDR1 KGHSH and CDR2 LQKENI. The CDR3: CASSPRSRGPQDSNQPQHF. The DNA of the CDR3 is TGTGCCAGCTCACCACGAAGCAGGGGGCCCCAAGATAGCAATCAGCCCCAGCATTTT.

V usage is TRBV4-1 and J usage is TRBJ1-1; no reliable D call. Germline CDR1 MGHRA, CDR2 YSYEKL. The CDR3 has 13 residues. Trimming cost V 1 base and J 11 bases, with 14 bases left between them. This chain's CDR3 is CASSQAPSGAAFF. The CDR3 nucleotides read TGCGCCAGCAGCCAAGCCCCGTCGGGTGCCGCTTTCTTT.

This chain joins TRBV5-5 and TRBJ1-5; D uncertain. Germline V gives CDR1 SGHKS, CDR2 YYEKEE (reference sequence). The V gene lost 4 bases and the J gene lost 8 bases, with 13 bases spanning the gap. The CDR3 covers 13 residues. The chain's CDR3 is CASSSGWSEPQHF. Written as DNA, the CDR3 is TGTGCCAGCAGCAGCGGGTGGTCAGAGCCCCAGCATTTT.

This chain links TRBV18 with TRBJ2-2; D gene unclear. From germline, CDR1 is KGHSH and CDR2 LQKENI. The CDR3 totals 16 residues. V was trimmed by 3 bases and J by 4 bases, leaving 15 bases between them. The CDR3 loop is CASSPLADYGTGELFF. CDR3 in DNA: TGTGCCAGCTCACCTCTTGCAGATTATGGCACCGGGGAGCTGTTTTTT.

The chain links TRBV4-3 to TRBJ1-1; 7 bases agree with TRBD1. This CDR3 has 12 amino acids. V was clipped by 4 bases and J by 6 bases; unmatched bases: 2. Per the germline V gene, CDR1 is LGHNA and CDR2 is YSLEER. The CDR3 here is CASSLGTAEAFF. CDR3 bases: TGCGCCAGCAGCCTTGGGACAGCTGAAGCTTTCTTT.

The V gene is TRBV10-3, the J gene TRBJ2-2; TRBD2 matches 7 bases. CDR1 is ENHRY, CDR2 SYGVKD, per germline. The ends lost 3 bases at V and 2 bases at J; junction bases unmatched: 3. The CDR3 totals 15 residues. CDR3 bases: TGTGCCATCAGTGACGGGGGGATAAACACCGGGGAGCTGTTTTTT. Protein: CAISDGGINTGELFF.